This T cell receptor beta chain was identified in a study of low-dose radiotherapy and immunotherapy resistance in tumors (dated by TCRdb to between 2020 and 2023). With regard to the full study: In Cohort 1, 0.5 Gy per fraction was delivered every 2 weeks, and a total PTV dose of 6.5 Gy was prescribed. No randomization into treatment groups was done for the people taking part in the trial. Patients in Cohort 2 were given 1 Gy per fraction every two weeks, for a total of 13 Gy across 26 weeks. Aspirin 300 mg was taken orally once daily by patients for four cycles, starting on cycle 1 day 1. Eight patients were included in the translational analysis, namely three from the first dose cohort plus the first five from the second dose cohort. Cyclophosphamide 200 mg/m2 was given intravenously every two weeks, one day before each radiation and immunotherapy administration. Patients were given nivolumab as a 240 mg flat dose every two weeks and ipilimumab at 1 mg/kg every six weeks, with both drugs delivered intravenously.

Sequencing took place on an Illumina HiSeq 2500. Superscript III and a set of TRAV- and TRBV-specific primers were used to synthesize first-strand cDNA, so that both TCRalpha and TCRbeta chains were covered. TCRs were amplified with Phusion for 20 PCR cycles, with a constant-region primer paired with the adapter attached to the V primers. Amplification of the isolated mRNA was done with the MessageAmp II aRNA Amplification Kit, which involved an approximately 16-hour in vitro transcription at 37 degrees C. The Dynabeads mRNA DIRECT Purification Kit was used to isolate mRNA for TCR sequencing. Indexed Illumina adapters were added in a second Phusion PCR of around 27 cycles, and the PCR products were purified with AMPure XP beads. Per the authors' processing: Using custom Perl scripts, TCR sequences encoding the same protein were pooled, out-of-frame sequences were removed, and the abundance of each clonotype was computed. Any TCR sequence backed by just one read was left out of the analysis. Repertoire metrics included Shannon entropy, Gini index, clonality, richness, and frequency of TCRs shared between repertoires. TCRdb handled the public reads itself, with Q25 trimming in fastp and clone calling in MiXCR, and kept productive beta chains. CDR3 protein sequences are deduplicated, and each keeps its most common genes and DNA. TCRdb's processing, not the study's, gives the V and J calls here. The sample table records around 100,000 distinct CDR3 sequences; 20% to 25% of these occur just once. 9.5% to 15% of the sample belongs to the ten largest clones.

The sample's time point label, in plain terms: after trial treatment. The meaning of the sample's treatment or condition label: LDRT plus nivolumab, ipilimumab, low-dose cyclophosphamide and aspirin (RACIN trial). Donors were enrolled in RACIN, a single-arm phase I dose-escalation trial in which nivolumab, ipilimumab, aspirin, low-dose cyclophosphamide and low-dose radiotherapy were combined. To be eligible, a patient needed to have an advanced solid tumor that was TIL-negative. V and J lose 7 bases and 3 bases, and a span of 12 bases separates them. CDR1 is given as SEHNR and CDR2 as FQNEAQ, both from the germline V gene (reference sequence). Including cysteine and phenylalanine, the CDR3 has 14 amino acids. Only the CDR3 DNA is retained, 42 bases long and in frame from the first base. This clonotype was detected many times. This clone's antigen is unknown. The input lacks base qualities; no much larger clone sits a single base away.

The chain joins TRBV7-9 to TRBJ1-4; a weak D assignment points to TRBD1 (6 bases agree). The specimen comprised PBMCs, sampled after low-dose radiotherapy plus immunotherapy. The sequence was obtained from a female donor with ovarian cancer. CDR3 reads: CASKIGGPNEKLFF. The DNA sequence is TGTGCCAGCAAAATCGGGGGCCCTAATGAAAAACTGTTTTTT.